This T cell receptor beta chain was profiled in a study of early T cells in non-severe SARS-CoV-2 infection (dated by TCRdb to 2020 to 2022). At the level of the whole study: Because TCR sequencing was done on bulk RNA from unsorted whole blood, the alpha and beta chains could not be paired. The investigation overall reported the following: VDJdb matching was skewed toward anti-spike CD8 responses and likely underestimated virus-specific expansions by missing private and CD4 specificities.

This clonotype was detected only a few times. Its antigen is not yet known. Base qualities are missing; no much larger clone stands one base away. This was a case-control study nested in a cohort of healthcare workers in London, UK, who had nasopharyngeal swab PCR tests and blood samples taken every week. Between 23 and 31 March 2020, the week of the UK lockdown, healthcare workers were enrolled and then followed up weekly for as long as 16 weeks. Via the germline V gene (reference sequence), CDR1 is LNHDA and CDR2 SQIVND. Trimming takes 5 bases from V and 4 bases from J, and the germline ends sit 12 bases apart. Its CDR3 holds 13 amino acids, cysteine through phenylalanine. Of the read, only the CDR3 DNA is kept; its 39 bases are in frame from base 1. Libraries were constructed by 5' RACE. The instrument given in TCRdb is NextSeq 500. In the TCR library protocol, unique molecular identifiers were attached to individual cDNA molecules to correct for PCR bias and sequencing error. Both TCR alpha and beta chains were sequenced, and tight co-correlation was observed between alpha and beta sequence abundances in each sample. As for the original processing: Decombinator V4 was used to perform V gene, J gene and CDR3 annotation of TCR sequences. Expanded TCRs were defined as changing significantly between any two time points under a Poisson model with p below 0.0001. Abundances of TCRs were expressed as counts per million after normalisation to the total number of TCRs sequenced in each sample. MAIT TCRs were defined by TRAV1-2 paired with TRAJ12, TRAJ20 or TRAJ33, and iNKT TCRs by TRAV10 paired with TRAJ18. VDJdb, accessed 1 November 2021, was searched for CMV, EBV and SARS-CoV-2 annotated TCRs, with TCRs annotated for multiple antigens excluded. The raw public reads went through TCRdb reprocessing: fastp at Q25, MiXCR clone calling, in-frame beta chains kept. Identical CDR3 proteins give one entry, which carries the most common genes and DNA. The V and J calls shown here were made by TCRdb, not taken from the authors' results. The sample has 75,000 to 95,000 distinct CDR3 sequences on record, approximately 17% of them singletons. Together, the top ten hold 4.5% to 6% of the sample.

This receptor chain uses TRBV19 and TRBJ2-7, with no reliable assignment of the D segment. The TCR sequence derives from an adult who was a healthcare worker with PCR-confirmed SARS-CoV-2 infection or an uninfected control (not recorded which). The source was whole blood, collected at baseline. The nucleotide sequence reads as follows: TGTGCCAGTAGTGCGTCCCACCGGTACGAGCAGTACTTC. It translates to CASSASHRYEQYF.